A selection of T cell receptor beta chains follows, all from one sample in a study of vaccination effects on CD4 cells after COVID-19. These receptors are not linked to any known antigen. Measured with immunoSEQ multiplex PCR; TCRdb has only the in-frame clones, and not every one. The sample includes tens of thousands of clones, roughly 70% seen only once; the top ten take more than 8.5%. The sequencing here drew on CD4+ T cells from PBMCs cultured with HCoV-NL63 spike peptides, taken after COVID-19 vaccination. The receptors were gathered from a human donor who received a COVID-19 vaccine. Each CDR3 is given without its conserved first and last residue.

J,V,CDR3
TRBJ2-1,TRBV5-4,ASSAPGGSYNEQF
TRBJ1-2,TRBV28,ASTSAGSYT
TRBJ2-1,TRBV7-9,ASSLDTGQRNNEQF
TRBJ2-7,TRBV27,ASSPGTGGYEQY
TRBJ2-7,TRBV19,ASRKTSTSYEQY
TRBJ1-1,TRBV14,ASSQRGNQMNTEAF
TRBJ1-2,TRBV7-9,ASSSGQGALGYGYT
TRBJ2-3,TRBV10-2,ASVGFTGDTQY
TRBJ2-3,TRBV9,ASSGVTDTQY
TRBJ1-5,TRBV6-5,ASRRENQPQH
TRBJ2-7,TRBV2,ATPGTDRESYEQY
TRBJ1-1,TRBV7-2,ASSLQGGDTEAF
TRBJ1-1,TRBV6-5,ASHRTGLTEAF
TRBJ2-4,TRBV3-1/TRBV3-2,ASSQVSGLSLAKNIQY
TRBJ2-2,TRBV10-2,ASRDRTPGELF
TRBJ2-3,TRBV2,ASSVMAGVGRDTQY
TRBJ2-5,TRBV9,ASSVGASYQETQY
TRBJ1-4,TRBV27,ASSFTGYIEKLF
TRBJ2-2,TRBV3-1/TRBV3-2,ASSQGDRVTGELF
TRBJ2-1,TRBV12-5,ASGQDGNNEQF
TRBJ1-2,TRBV10-1,ASSGRTGAYDGYT
TRBJ2-1,TRBV18,ASSAPSGGRRNEQF
TRBJ2-3,TRBV2,ASTPGDTQY
TRBJ2-7,TRBV5-1,ASSAQPGGFYEQY
TRBJ1-1,TRBV6-5,ASSSVEGGTEAF
TRBJ2-2,TRBV5-1,ASSYLGAETGELF
TRBJ2-7,TRBV7-2,ASRAWTGTYEQY
TRBJ2-1,TRBV29-1,SSASGPNEQF
TRBJ2-1,TRBV10-1,ASSGRLSGLRDEQF
TRBJ2-4,TRBV29-1,SVALRDRVY
TRBJ2-7,TRBV3-1/TRBV3-2,ASSQDALAGRKQY
TRBJ1-6,TRBV9,ASSVGLKGDSPLH
TRBJ2-3,TRBV4-2,ASSQDLETSDTQY
TRBJ2-2,TRBV7-9,ASSLATLAAGELF
TRBJ2-3,TRBV5-6,ASSLRAGGTDTQY
TRBJ1-2,TRBV11-2,ASSPQTGVTGYT
TRBJ1-4,TRBV29-1,SGGQGGLGEKLF
TRBJ1-1,TRBV5-1,ASSLDMNTEAF
TRBJ1-5,TRBV2,ASSDSLDQPQH
TRBJ2-3,TRBV6-5,ASSYGGTSGVDTQY
TRBJ2-1,TRBV5-1,ASSPGQHNEQF
TRBJ2-7,TRBV5-1,ASSGQGRFYKQY
TRBJ1-3,TRBV19,ASHHRRRGNTIY
TRBJ2-5,TRBV2,ASTAQETQY
TRBJ2-7,TRBV4-1,ASSQDLPVSSYEQY
TRBJ1-1,TRBV25-1,ASSEERDVGTEAF
TRBJ2-1,TRBV2,ASNRVGSQGEQF
TRBJ1-5,TRBV25-1,ASSGTGSNQPQH
TRBJ1-2,TRBV6-5,ASSYSAIYGYT
TRBJ1-1,TRBV27,ASSLTTGRPGEAF
TRBJ1-2,TRBV11-1,ASSQDRLYGYT
TRBJ1-2,TRBV18,ASSPGQSEYGYT
TRBJ2-1,TRBV5-5,ASSLESGASVRF
TRBJ1-2,TRBV3-1/TRBV3-2,ASNPGTGVYGYT
TRBJ1-1,TRBV9,ASSVVDLGGTEAF